This TCR beta chain emerged from a study of long-term antiretroviral therapy in people with HIV. Overall study context: Specimens dating back about a decade before the 2015 immediate-ART recommendation are the oldest included.

About this clone: The antigen is not known.

The V gene's germline CDR1 is KGHSH and CDR2 LQKENI. This CDR3 is 16 amino acids long. The germline V and J ends were trimmed by 1 base and 7 bases, with 17 bases remaining between them. Study-wide findings and caveats: Pre-ART expanded clones dominated the repertoire at every time point.

Survey level was the resolution at which the v3.0 immunoSEQ assay ran. The repertoire was sequenced with immunoSEQ multiplex PCR; TCRdb's copy has only in-frame clones and lacks some. Among 15,000 to 20,000 clones listed, about 79% were seen once. Specimen: unsorted PBMCs, collected just before starting antiretroviral therapy. This sequence originates from a middle-aged man with HIV. This chain links TRBV18 with TRBJ2-1, with a possible D match to TRBD2 (7 bases). CDR3 in amino acids: CASSPQRGASRNEQFF. The CDR3 region has the DNA TGTGCCAGCTCACCACAACGGGGGGCATCGAGAAATGAGCAGTTCTTC.